Following are 2 T cell receptor beta chains from one sample sequenced in a study of cytomegalovirus exposure and HLA in healthy donors. Use of 60 Vbeta and 13 Jbeta primers characterized the PCR. Method: immunoSEQ multiplex PCR; TCRdb's copy keeps in-frame clones and lacks some. The sample yields about 190,000 clones, roughly 80% seen once. Sample: PBMCs. All receptors come from a woman aged 18-29 years in good health and CMV-seronegative.

The rearrangement joins TRBV6-1 to TRBJ1-5; D perhaps matches TRBD1 (5 bases). The CDR3 is 15 amino acids. V was pared by 1 base and J by 3 bases, with 10 bases between. CDR1 MNHNS and CDR2 SASEGT come from the germline V gene. The CDR3 bases are TGTGCCAGCAGTGAAGTGCAGGGCGACAATCAGCCCCAGCATTTT. This translates into CASSEVQGDNQPQHF.

The rearrangement links TRBV27 to TRBJ2-7, with 12 nucleotides matching TRBD2. Trimming cost V 5 bases and J 4 bases; bases outside gene matches: 18. The CDR3 consists of 19 residues. In germline, CDR1 is MNHEY, CDR2 SMNVEV (reference sequence). CDR3 amino acids: CASSPQLAGGPARVYEQYF. CDR3 coding DNA: TGTGCCAGCAGTCCCCAACTAGCGGGGGGTCCCGCCAGGGTATACGAGCAGTACTTC.